Following are 28 T cell receptor beta chains from one sample sequenced in a study of T cell repertoires in cytomegalovirus infection (dated 2019 in TCRdb). No antigens are known for them. The treatment or condition label, as the study defines it: in vitro stimulation with specific CMV peptide epitopes to enrich CMV-specific T cells. The listed sequencing device is Illumina HiSeq 1500. Using fastp at Q25 and MiXCR, TCRdb reprocessed the public reads and kept productive beta chains. Each CDR3 protein appears once, grouped with its most common genes and DNA. Here the sample has about 890,000 distinct CDR3 sequences; roughly 30% occur a single time. The top ten constitute about an eighth of the sample. The source material was cultured CD8+ T cells from PBMCs, sampled from culture after CMV antigen stimulation. These receptors originate from a human donor in good health (CMV status not recorded). Some clones in this sample may be carry-over from other donors' samples.

V and J are TRBV12-3 or TRBV12-4 and TRBJ2-7, with D possibly TRBD2 on 5 matching bases. The CDR3 is 16 residues long. Between the trimmed V and J ends, which lost 7 bases and 0 bases, there was a span of 19 bases. CDR3 sequence reads: CASTRGDSWNSYEQYF. CDR3 sequence (DNA): TGTGCCAGCACCCGGGGTGACTCCTGGAACTCCTACGAGCAGTACTTC.

The chain carries TRBV19 and TRBJ1-5, with D unresolved. Germline V gene data show CDR1 as LNHDA and CDR2 as SQIVND (reference sequence). The CDR3 has 14 residues. Trimming left V 6 bases short and J 4 bases short, with 13 bases between. The CDR3 loop reads CASSTPEWNQPQHF. In DNA, the CDR3 is TGTGCCAGTAGCACCCCCGAATGGAATCAGCCCCAGCATTTT. Using reference TRBV19 and TRBJ1-5 for the parts outside the CDR3, the full variable domain is DGGITQSPKYLFRKEGQNVTLSCEQNLNHDAMYWYRQDPGQGLRLIYYSQIVNDFQKGDIAEGYSVSREKKESFPLTVTSAQKNPTAFYLCASSTPEWNQPQHFGDGTRLSIL.

This chain connects TRBV14 to TRBJ2-2; D remains unclear. Germline CDR1 is SGHDN and CDR2 is FVKESK. Trimming removed 1 base at V and 5 bases at J, with 20 bases between. CDR3 length: 18 residues. The CDR3 DNA follows: TGTGCCAGCAGCCAAGTGATGATCGAAGTAGTACGGACCGGGGAGCTGTTTTTT. Its protein product is CASSQVMIEVVRTGELFF. Supplemented by reference TRBV14 and TRBJ2-2, the full variable domain reads EAGVTQFPSHSVIEKGQTVTLRCDPISGHDNLYWYRRVMGKEIKFLLHFVKESKQDESGMPNNRFLAERTGGTYSTLKVQPAELEDSGVYFCASSQVMIEVVRTGELFFGEGSRLTVL.

The table lists this clonotype with a few counts. The chain couples TRBV6-4 to TRBJ2-3; 9 positions agree with TRBD1. Losses at the gene ends were 8 bases for V and 4 bases for J; bases not matched to a gene: 7. CDR1 and CDR2 from the germline V gene are MRHNA and SNTAGT. There are 14 residues in the CDR3. CDR3: CASCRDRDADTQYF. The CDR3 coding sequence is TGTGCCAGCTGCCGGGACAGGGACGCAGATACGCAGTATTTT.

In its sample, this clonotype was seen a few times. The rearrangement links TRBV5-5 to TRBJ2-1; the D is unclear. This CDR3 spans 13 amino acids. In germline, CDR1 is SGHKS, CDR2 YYEKEE (reference sequence). V was cut by 0 bases and J by 9 bases, with 10 bases left in between. As DNA, the CDR3 is TGTGCCAGCAGCTTGGCGGCAGACACTGAGCAGTTCTTC. Residues: CASSLAADTEQFF.

The chain combines TRBV15 with TRBJ1-2, with 9 nucleotides matching TRBD1. Germline V gives CDR1 LNHNV, CDR2 YYDKDF (reference sequence). This CDR3 is built from 17 residues. V shed 0 bases and J 6 bases; nucleotides not matched to a gene: 11. The CDR3 loop reads CATSRDQGTGLFHGYTF. The CDR3 nucleotides are TGTGCCACCAGCAGAGATCAAGGGACAGGGCTTTTCCATGGCTACACCTTC.

The CDR3 DNA sequence: TGTGCCAGTAGTGAGCGGGACAGGGGGCGTGAGCAGTTCTTC. Translation gives CASSERDRGREQFF. V is TRBV19 and J is TRBJ2-1, with 12 bases aligning to TRBD1. Trimming at V came to 5 bases and at J to 9 bases, leaving 5 bases not matched to a gene. Germline CDR1 is LNHDA and CDR2 is SQIVND (reference sequence). The CDR3 runs to 14 residues. The whole variable domain, remainder taken from reference TRBV19 and TRBJ2-1, is DGGITQSPKYLFRKEGQNVTLSCEQNLNHDAMYWYRQDPGQGLRLIYYSQIVNDFQKGDIAEGYSVSREKKESFPLTVTSAQKNPTAFYLCASSERDRGREQFFGPGTRLTVL.

The sample holds a few counts of this clonotype. The chain joins TRBV5-4 to TRBJ1-1; D is unclear. The CDR3 contains 13 residues. The V gene's germline CDR1 is SGHNT and CDR2 YYREEE (reference sequence). The ends were cut back, 4 bases at V and 6 bases at J, with 13 bases in the middle. CDR3: CASSATVSAEAFF. DNA of the CDR3: TGTGCCAGCAGCGCAACAGTTTCCGCTGAAGCTTTCTTT.

V and J are TRBV7-3 and TRBJ1-6; no reliable D call. Germline V gene lookup returns CDR1 SGHTA and CDR2 FQGTGA. The CDR3 sequence is 14 residues long. V was trimmed by 2 bases and J by 7 bases, leaving 9 bases between them. CDR3 residues: CASSLEPSNSPLHF. The CDR3 bases are TGTGCCAGCAGCTTAGAACCATCCAATTCACCCCTCCACTTT.

This clonotype was seen only a few times. This chain connects TRBV7-6 to TRBJ1-1, with 10 bases identical to TRBD1. V lost 1 base to trimming and J lost 0 bases; unmatched junction nucleotides: 11. Germline CDR1 reads SGHVS; CDR2 reads FNYEAQ. This CDR3 has 19 amino acids. The CDR3 DNA follows: TGTGCCAGCAGCTTAGTAGTCGACAGGGGGCTAGGTATGAACACTGAAGCTTTCTTT. Residues: CASSLVVDRGLGMNTEAFF.

V is TRBV7-6 and J is TRBJ2-1, with D perhaps TRBD1 (6 bases). V was cut by 1 base and J by 6 bases, with 10 bases left in between. CDR1 SGHVS and CDR2 FNYEAQ come from the germline V gene. The CDR3 runs 14 residues. As DNA, the CDR3 is TGTGCCAGCAGCTTAGTTCTGGGGGCCAATGAGCAGTTCTTC. Translation gives CASSLVLGANEQFF.

This clonotype came up many times. This rearrangement joins TRBV7-9 to TRBJ2-1; TRBD1 or TRBD2 may be the D gene (7 bases each). Germline assignment: CDR1 SEHNR and CDR2 FQNEAQ (reference sequence). V was cut by 2 bases and J by 10 bases, with 15 bases left in between. This CDR3 has 14 residues. The CDR3, as DNA: TGTGCCAGCAGCTTACCAGGGGGGGCAAAAGAGCAGTTCTTC. It encodes CASSLPGGAKEQFF.

The chain combines TRBV27 with TRBJ2-1; no definite D call. Deletions cut 7 bases from V and 6 bases from J, with 7 bases between. This CDR3 contains 11 residues. Germline CDR1 and CDR2: MNHEY and SMNVEV (reference sequence). The CDR3 reads CASTNCNEQFF. The CDR3, as DNA: TGTGCCAGCACAAACTGCAATGAGCAGTTCTTC.

J is TRBJ1-2 and V is TRBV2; no reliable D call. Trimming shortened V by 0 bases and J by 1 base, and 12 bases separated the two germline ends. The CDR3 contains 16 residues. CDR1 is SNHLY, CDR2 FYNNEI, per germline. DNA of the CDR3: TGTGCCAGCAGTGAAGCAAGTAAGCGTCATAACTATGGCTACACCTTC. Protein: CASSEASKRHNYGYTF.

This clonotype was detected only a few times. The chain employs TRBV9 and TRBJ2-1; D might be TRBD1 (6 bases). The CDR3 is made up of 19 amino acids. V was pared by 3 bases and J by 2 bases, with 24 bases between. CDR1 is SGDLS, CDR2 YYNGEE, per germline. This CDR3 reads CASSDPQGWQGITYNEQFF. CDR3 nucleotide sequence: TGTGCCAGCAGCGACCCGCAAGGGTGGCAGGGGATCACCTACAATGAGCAGTTCTTC.

This clonotype was seen ten or more times. CDR3 loop: CASSPYSGTEAFF. The CDR3 nucleotides read TGTGCCAGCAGCCCCTATTCGGGCACTGAAGCTTTCTTT. The V and J genes are TRBV7-8 and TRBJ1-1; no definite D call. The CDR3 has 13 residues. CDR1 is SGHVS and CDR2 is FQNEAQ in the germline V gene. Deletions cut 5 bases from V and 4 bases from J, with 11 bases between. The whole variable domain, filled in from reference TRBV7-8 and TRBJ1-1, reads GAGVSQSPRYKVAKRGQDVALRCDPISGHVSLFWYQQALGQGPEFLTYFQNEAQLDKSGLPSDRFFAERPEGSVSTLKIQRTQQEDSAVYLCASSPYSGTEAFFGQGTRLTVV.

In its sample, this clonotype was seen a few times. The V and J genes are TRBV6-2 or TRBV6-3 and TRBJ2-1; 10 bases match TRBD1. The junction had 9 bases not matched to a gene; V was cut back by 5 bases and J by 2 bases. The CDR3 consists of 17 residues. The germline gives CDR1 MNHEY, CDR2 SVGEGT. The CDR3 sequence is CASSIRDRGTAYNEQFF. In nucleotides, the CDR3 is TGTGCCAGCAGTATCCGGGACAGGGGAACGGCCTACAATGAGCAGTTCTTC.

V and J are TRBV27 and TRBJ2-5, with TRBD1 matching 10 bases. The germline gives CDR1 MNHEY, CDR2 SMNVEV (reference sequence). This CDR3 spans 14 amino acids. V was clipped by 6 bases and J by 5 bases; unmatched bases: 6. The CDR3 spells CASRRDRGSETQYF. DNA of the CDR3: TGTGCCAGCAGAAGGGACAGGGGCAGCGAGACCCAGTACTTC.

The chain joins TRBV7-9 to TRBJ2-1; D not resolved. Germline CDR1 SEHNR, CDR2 FQNEAQ (reference sequence). The germline V and J ends were trimmed by 3 bases and 6 bases, with 12 bases remaining between them. This CDR3 has 14 residues. The CDR3 region is CASSFYMPGNEQFF. In DNA form, the CDR3 reads TGTGCCAGCAGCTTTTATATGCCTGGCAATGAGCAGTTCTTC.

This clonotype has only a few counts. The rearrangement links TRBV6-2 or TRBV6-3 to TRBJ1-2; 8 bases fit TRBD1. The CDR3 contains 15 residues. The V gene end was trimmed by 6 bases and the J gene end by 3 bases; junction bases not matched to a gene: 9. Germline assignment: CDR1 MNHEY and CDR2 SVGEGT. The CDR3 sequence: CASSPDRAPDYGYTF. CDR3 nucleotides: TGTGCCAGCAGCCCGGACAGGGCCCCAGACTATGGCTACACCTTC.

This clonotype was detected a few times. The chain links TRBV7-6 to TRBJ1-1; D is ambiguous. Looked up from germline, CDR1 is SGHVS and CDR2 is FNYEAQ. Trimming stripped 1 base from V and 1 base from J, with 10 bases between. The CDR3 runs 15 residues. CDR3 DNA: TGTGCCAGCAGCTTAGGATGGACGGAGAACACTGAAGCTTTCTTT. It codes for CASSLGWTENTEAFF.

The CDR3 here is CASSLISRGLLSSSYNEQFF. For the CDR3, the DNA is TGTGCCAGCAGTTTAATAAGCAGGGGGCTCCTGTCGAGCTCCTACAATGAGCAGTTCTTC. V usage is TRBV27 and J usage is TRBJ2-1; 8 bases are a match to TRBD1. The germline CDR1 and CDR2 sequences are MNHEY and SMNVEV (reference sequence). This CDR3 has 20 residues. Trimming cost V 2 bases and J 0 bases; bases outside gene matches: 15.

This clonotype was seen more than once but under ten times. The DNA for the CDR3 is TGTGCCAGCAGTTACTCATACACAGGGGCCGTCAACACCGGGGAGCTGTTTTTT. It translates to CASSYSYTGAVNTGELFF. V usage is TRBV6-5 and J usage is TRBJ2-2; 7 bases align to TRBD1. Trimming cost V 0 bases and J 2 bases; bases outside gene matches: 9. Germline assignment: CDR1 MNHEY and CDR2 SVGAGI. The CDR3 sequence is 18 residues long.

This clonotype appeared a few times. This chain links TRBV11-1 with TRBJ1-1; no firm D call. Per the germline V gene, CDR1 is SGHAT and CDR2 is FQDESV (reference sequence). Trimming left V 2 bases short and J 6 bases short, with 22 bases between. The CDR3 consists of 17 residues. CDR3 coding DNA: TGTGCCAGCAGCTTAAGGAGGATAGTGGGTTCCGTGGCTGAAGCTTTCTTT. Translating it yields CASSLRRIVGSVAEAFF.

V is TRBV12-5 and J is TRBJ2-1; D is possibly TRBD2 (6 bases). The CDR3 extends over 14 amino acids. Germline loops: CDR1 LGHNT, CDR2 FRNRAP. Between the trimmed V and J ends, which lost 9 bases and 7 bases, there was a span of 19 bases. The CDR3 DNA reads as TGTGCTAGCGCGCCAATCGGGACTCAGAATGAGCAGTTCTTC. Translation gives CASAPIGTQNEQFF.

This clonotype was counted only a few times. This chain connects TRBV2 to TRBJ1-5, with 9 bases fitting TRBD1. Trimming at V came to 7 bases and at J to 7 bases, leaving 8 bases not matched to a gene. Per germline, CDR1 SNHLY and CDR2 FYNNEI. This CDR3 contains 14 residues. Here the CDR3 reads CASTVTGGGQPQHF. CDR3 nucleotides: TGTGCCAGCACTGTCACAGGGGGCGGGCAGCCCCAGCATTTT.

To note about this clonotype: Compared with germline, one end of the junction differs, possibly owing to a read error. V and J are TRBV5-3 and TRBJ1-2; D is ambiguous. TRBV5-3 is reported as an ORF; its role is uncertain. The CDR3 contains 11 residues. The CDR3, as DNA: TGTGCCAGCAGCTTCTCGTGGGGAAGTACCTTC. Its protein product is CASSFSWGSTF.

A remark on this clonotype: A much bigger clone sits one base away, suggesting this may be a read error. The conserved phenylalanine or tryptophan is not found at the CDR3 terminus, so this likely reflects a read error. The V and J genes are TRBV10-3 and TRBJ2-4; the D gene is possibly TRBD2 (5 bases). The CDR3 has 16 residues. The germline V and J ends were trimmed by 5 bases and 1 base, with 15 bases remaining between them. CDR1 is ENHRY, CDR2 SYGVKD, per germline. CDR3 nucleotides: TGTGCCATCAGTACGCCTGAGGGCCGGGCCAAAAACATTCAGTACCTC. Translated, it gives CAISTPEGRAKNIQYL.